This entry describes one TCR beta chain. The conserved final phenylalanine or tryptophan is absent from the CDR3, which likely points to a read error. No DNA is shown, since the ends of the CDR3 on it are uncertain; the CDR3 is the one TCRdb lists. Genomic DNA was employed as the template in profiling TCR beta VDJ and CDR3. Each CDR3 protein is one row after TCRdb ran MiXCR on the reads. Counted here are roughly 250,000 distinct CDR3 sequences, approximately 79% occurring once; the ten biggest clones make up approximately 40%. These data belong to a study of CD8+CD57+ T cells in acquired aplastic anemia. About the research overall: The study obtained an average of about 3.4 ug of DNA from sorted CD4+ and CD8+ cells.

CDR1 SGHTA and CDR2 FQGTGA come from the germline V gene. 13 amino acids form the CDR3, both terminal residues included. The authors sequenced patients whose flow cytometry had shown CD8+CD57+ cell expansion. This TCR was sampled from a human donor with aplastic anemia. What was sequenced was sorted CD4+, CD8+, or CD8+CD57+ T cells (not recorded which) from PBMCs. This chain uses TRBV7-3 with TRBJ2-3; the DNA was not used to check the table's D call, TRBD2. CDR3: CASGAGATGTKYL.